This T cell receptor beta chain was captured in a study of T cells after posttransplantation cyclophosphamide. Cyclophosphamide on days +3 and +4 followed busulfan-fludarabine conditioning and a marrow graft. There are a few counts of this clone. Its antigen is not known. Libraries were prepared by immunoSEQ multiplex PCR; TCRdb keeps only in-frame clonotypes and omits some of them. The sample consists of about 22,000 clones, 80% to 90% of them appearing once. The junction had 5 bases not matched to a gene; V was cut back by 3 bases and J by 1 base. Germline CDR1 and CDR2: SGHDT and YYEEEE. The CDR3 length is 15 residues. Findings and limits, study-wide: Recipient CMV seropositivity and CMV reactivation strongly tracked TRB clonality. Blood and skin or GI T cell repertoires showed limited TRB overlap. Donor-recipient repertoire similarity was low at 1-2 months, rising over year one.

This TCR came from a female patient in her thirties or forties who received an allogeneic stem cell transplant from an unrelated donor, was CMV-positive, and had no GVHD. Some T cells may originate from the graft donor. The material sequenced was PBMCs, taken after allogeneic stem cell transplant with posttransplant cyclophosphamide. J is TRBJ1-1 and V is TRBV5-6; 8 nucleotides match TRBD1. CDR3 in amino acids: CASSSLTGENTEAFF. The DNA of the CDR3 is TGTGCCAGCAGCTCCCTGACAGGGGAGAACACTGAAGCTTTCTTT.